Presented here are 18 T cell receptor beta chains from one specimen sequenced in a study of beta chain features in type 1 diabetes. TCRB transcripts that were expressed got sequenced, as all of the isolated RNA had been reverse transcribed. Sequenced by immunoSEQ multiplex PCR; TCRdb stores in-frame clones only, minus some. The data hold about 260,000 clones, with around 68% observed a single time. Sample: naive CD4+ T cells from blood. The receptors were sampled from a man aged 30-40 years in good health.

The chain couples TRBV29-1 to TRBJ1-2; D is unresolved. This CDR3 has 9 amino acids. Trimming removed 6 bases at V and 4 bases at J, with 3 bases between. The germline V gene encodes CDR1 SQVTM and CDR2 ANQGSEA. For the CDR3, the DNA is TGCAGCGTCGCCTATGGCTACACCTTC. Translated: CSVAYGYTF.

This clone has a handful of counts. The V call is TRBV29-1, the J call TRBJ2-3; TRBD1 is a possible D gene (6 bases). Germline loops: CDR1 SQVTM, CDR2 ANQGSEA. Between the trimmed V and J ends, which lost 6 bases and 3 bases, there was a span of 13 bases. The CDR3 runs to 13 residues. The CDR3 bases are TGCAGCGTCTTCTCCAGGGGAACAGATACGCAGTATTTT. Its translation: CSVFSRGTDTQYF.

This clone was seen only a few times. The V gene is TRBV30, the J gene TRBJ2-5, with D unresolved. Trimming took off 3 bases at V and 4 bases at J, with 15 bases between the two ends. The CDR3 is 14 amino acids. Germline values: CDR1 GTSNPN, CDR2 SVGIG (reference sequence). This CDR3 is CAWRLGSGGETQYF. The CDR3 nucleotides are TGTGCCTGGAGATTGGGGTCTGGTGGAGAGACCCAGTACTTC.

V usage is TRBV6-4 and J usage is TRBJ2-5; TRBD2 aligns across 8 bases. V gave up 7 bases and J gave up 3 bases; unmatched junction bases: 10. This CDR3 comprises 15 residues. Germline CDR1 is MRHNA and CDR2 is SNTAGT. CDR3 sequence: CASNQSGTREETQYF. The CDR3 nucleotides read TGTGCCAGCAATCAATCCGGGACTAGGGAAGAGACCCAGTACTTC.

The chain is built from TRBV4-1 and TRBJ2-7, with TRBD1 matching over 11 bases. J was trimmed by 2 bases and V by 4 bases; bases with no gene match: 1. The length of the CDR3 is 14 residues. CDR1 is MGHRA and CDR2 is YSYEKL in the germline V gene. The CDR3 DNA reads TGCGCCAGCAGCCCGGGACAGGGGGCCTACGAGCAGTACTTC. Amino acid sequence: CASSPGQGAYEQYF.

The J gene is TRBJ2-4, the V gene TRBV9; D not resolved. Germline V gives CDR1 SGDLS, CDR2 YYNGEE. The CDR3 contains 12 residues. The V and J ends lost 3 bases and 5 bases respectively, with 6 bases between them. The CDR3 spells CASSAGQNIQYF. DNA for the CDR3: TGTGCCAGCAGCGCGGGCCAAAACATTCAGTACTTC.

The chain combines TRBV29-1 with TRBJ1-5; no reliable D call. This CDR3 is built from 14 residues. CDR1 and CDR2 from the germline V gene are SQVTM and ANQGSEA. Between the trimmed V and J ends, which lost 4 bases and 0 bases, there was a span of 10 bases. In DNA, the CDR3 is TGCAGCGTTGCTCTGGGGAGTAGCAATCAGCCCCAGCATTTT. Translation gives CSVALGSSNQPQHF.

This clone was observed a few times. J is TRBJ2-7 and V is TRBV25-1; perhaps D is TRBD1 or TRBD2 (6 bases each). CDR1 MGHDK and CDR2 SYGVNS come from the germline V gene. The CDR3 loop spans 15 amino acids. Trimming shortened V by 3 bases and J by 6 bases, and 18 bases separated the two germline ends. The CDR3 sequence: CASSDPGAPMGEQYF. The CDR3, as DNA: TGTGCCAGCAGTGACCCGGGGGCGCCTATGGGCGAGCAGTACTTC.

CDR3 amino acids: CSVKGLAGYEQYF. The CDR3 DNA follows: TGCAGCGTCAAGGGACTAGCGGGGTACGAGCAGTACTTC. V is TRBV29-1 and J is TRBJ2-7; TRBD2 agrees at 13 bases. V shed 6 bases and J 4 bases; nucleotides not matched to a gene: 3. Germline CDR1 reads SQVTM; CDR2 reads ANQGSEA. The CDR3 covers 13 residues.

The chain couples TRBV9 to TRBJ2-5, with 7 bases aligning to TRBD1. Germline V gene sequence: CDR1 SGDLS, CDR2 YYNGEE. This CDR3 comprises 14 residues. V shed 2 bases, J shed 3 bases, and the junction held 4 bases outside the gene matches. CDR3 sequence: CASSVTGTEETQYF. The CDR3 DNA sequence: TGTGCCAGCAGCGTCACCGGGACAGAAGAGACCCAGTACTTC.

About this clone: Additional DNA sequences in this sample encode the identical CDR3. V gene TRBV29-1 combines with J gene TRBJ2-2, with D perhaps matching TRBD2 (6 bases). CDR1 and CDR2 (germline): SQVTM, ANQGSEA. Deletions cut 6 bases from V and 1 base from J, with 12 bases between. This CDR3 has 14 amino acids. The CDR3 sequence is CSVAGLLNTGELFF. As DNA, the CDR3 is TGCAGCGTCGCGGGACTCTTGAACACCGGGGAGCTGTTTTTT.

As DNA, the CDR3 is TGTGCCTGGAGTCCGGGGAGGGGCGAGCAGTACTTC. Protein: CAWSPGRGEQYF. V usage is TRBV30 and J usage is TRBJ2-7; 7 nucleotides match TRBD2. CDR3 size: 12 residues. CDR1 and CDR2 (germline): GTSNPN, SVGIG (reference sequence). V dropped 2 bases and J dropped 6; count of bases not matched to a gene: 4.

This rearrangement joins TRBV18 to TRBJ2-2, with D unresolved. Per germline, CDR1 KGHSH and CDR2 LQKENI. V was trimmed by 1 base and J by 3 bases, leaving 9 bases between them. The length of the CDR3 is 15 residues. As DNA, the CDR3 is TGTGCCAGCTCACCACGGGCAGAAGACACCGGGGAGCTGTTTTTT. Amino acid sequence: CASSPRAEDTGELFF.

V is TRBV29-1 and J is TRBJ2-1; D call uncertain. This CDR3 has 13 amino acids. The germline gives CDR1 SQVTM, CDR2 ANQGSEA. V dropped 5 bases and J dropped 4 bases, with 12 bases sitting between them. The CDR3 bases are TGCAGCGTTAATTTAGGCGCGTACAATGAGCAGTTCTTC. Its translation: CSVNLGAYNEQFF.

This clone appeared once. V usage is TRBV30 and J usage is TRBJ2-5; TRBD1 aligns across 9 bases. The CDR3 covers 14 residues. V shed 2 bases and J 3 bases; nucleotides not matched to a gene: 4. The germline V gene has CDR1 GTSNPN and CDR2 SVGIG (reference sequence). CDR3 in amino acids: CAWSWGQGEETQYF. The CDR3 DNA is TGTGCCTGGAGTTGGGGACAGGGAGAAGAGACCCAGTACTTC.

V usage is TRBV29-1 and J usage is TRBJ2-5; the match to TRBD2 covers 7 bases. V dropped 5 bases and J dropped 5; count of bases not matched to a gene: 17. CDR1 and CDR2 from the germline V gene are SQVTM and ANQGSEA. CDR3 length: 16 amino acids. CDR3 coding DNA: TGCAGCGTTTCCTTTGGGGGGAGGGGCGTGGGCGAGACCCAGTACTTC. Amino acid sequence: CSVSFGGRGVGETQYF. Filled out from reference TRBV29-1 and TRBJ2-5, the complete variable domain reads SAVISQKPSRDICQRGTSLTIQCQVDSQVTMMFWYRQQPGQSLTLIATANQGSEATYESGFVIDKFPISRPNLTFSTLTVSNMSPEDSSIYLCSVSFGGRGVGETQYFGPGTRLLVL.

The genes are TRBV30 and TRBJ2-3, with 9 positions matching TRBD1. The germline gives CDR1 GTSNPN, CDR2 SVGIG (reference sequence). CDR3 length: 15 residues. J was trimmed by 0 bases and V by 5 bases; bases with no gene match: 6. This CDR3 is CAWVRDRASTDTQYF. CDR3 nucleotide sequence: TGTGCCTGGGTTAGGGACAGGGCCAGCACAGATACGCAGTATTTT.

This clone has only a few counts. This chain joins TRBV29-1 and TRBJ2-2; unclear D gene. CDR1 and CDR2 from the germline V gene are SQVTM and ANQGSEA. The CDR3 is 14 amino acids. The ends were cut back, 5 bases at V and 0 bases at J, with 10 bases in the middle. This CDR3 reads CSVRGQPNTGELFF. CDR3 in DNA: TGCAGCGTTCGAGGCCAGCCGAACACCGGGGAGCTGTTTTTT.